These T cell receptor beta chains were read from a single sample in a study of cytomegalovirus exposure and HLA in healthy donors. The data were produced by immunoSEQ multiplex PCR, yet TCRdb's version contains in-frame clones alone and is incomplete. This table has roughly 130,000 clones, 65% to 85% appearing once. Material: PBMCs. The receptors come from a man younger than 35 in good health and CMV-seronegative. CDR3s include the opening cysteine and the closing phenylalanine or tryptophan. Not all rows give a size; the values are once, few, many and, for expanded clones, a class.

v_call,clone_size,cdr3_aa
TRBV27,-,CASRADRAGNQPQHF
TRBV19,-,CASSIGGGKRNQPQHF
TRBV6-4,-,CASSETGDTGANVLTF
TRBV6-1,-,CASSEDRGPDEQFF
TRBV5-6,few,CASSFGRGSYPQHF
TRBV30,few,CAWGKTGGGTEAFF
TRBV6-1,-,CASSVVDRGFGEAFF
TRBV7-2,-,CASSTGYGYTF
TRBV4-1,-,CASSQDNNQPQHF
TRBV6-6,-,CAIYSRGGTNYGYTF
TRBV30,-,CAWSVVAGNQSQHF
TRBV5-1,-,CASSPGGSGNTIYF
TRBV9,once,CASSVGQGVGSSPLHF
TRBV30,-,CAWSATGRGYTF
TRBV2,-,CASRGQGDVYSPLHF
TRBV6-1,once,CASSDMPRDEKLFF
TRBV2,-,CANQQSSYNSPLHF
TRBV12-5,-,CASGTGTGLGETQYF
TRBV7-9,-,CASSLAQRSTGELFF
TRBV2,-,CASSWNTEAFF
TRBV7-9,-,CASSFPGQGAAGTEAFF
TRBV19,-,CASSPEGRGAYNEQFF
TRBV4-3,-,CASSQDGGAYNEQFF
TRBV7-9,-,CASSPPGSRTNTEAFF
TRBV5-6,few,CASSLQFPRGSPLHF
TRBV9,once,CASSVLAGGQDNEQFF
TRBV4-1,-,CASTGQGVGNTIYF
TRBV9,-,CASSGLVGAGYTF
TRBV7-2,-,CASSFDRGVNEKLFF
TRBV7-3,-,CASSQTSWSEQYF
TRBV2,-,CASSGYRALGYTF
TRBV5-6,-,CASTPWSGYGEQYF
TRBV19,-,CASSIAGQGSYEQYF
TRBV25-1,once,CASSALDRDSPLHF
TRBV7-2,few,CASSLQGAHGYTF
TRBV2,once,CASSTQGANYGYTF
TRBV7-9,-,CASSLRENRGFSDTQYF
TRBV7-9,-,CASSLGAVSGANVLTF